This TCR beta chain appears in the sequencing data of a study of blood T cell repertoires in COVID-19. Turning to the study itself: Samples came from the United States, Italy and Spain, spanning acute and convalescent COVID-19. Nucleic acid was either cDNA or gDNA, and it came from T cells, B-cell-depleted T cells, or PBMCs.

Sequencing used immunoSEQ multiplex PCR; TCRdb keeps in-frame clones, though not all of them. The profile covers around 180,000 clones, with around two thirds appearing a single time and less than 3% taken by the ten largest. CDR1 and CDR2 (germline): SGDLS, YYNGEE. V dropped 0 bases and J dropped 0 bases, with 13 bases sitting between them. CDR3 size: 16 residues. The sample was peripheral blood. The origin of this receptor is a woman of 80 years or more with acute or convalescent COVID-19. The genes are TRBV9 and TRBJ2-7; tentative D call: TRBD1 (5 bases). The CDR3 nucleotides read TGTGCCAGCAGCGTAGAGGCAGGGTCAAGCTCCTACGAGCAGTACTTC. It encodes CASSVEAGSSSYEQYF.